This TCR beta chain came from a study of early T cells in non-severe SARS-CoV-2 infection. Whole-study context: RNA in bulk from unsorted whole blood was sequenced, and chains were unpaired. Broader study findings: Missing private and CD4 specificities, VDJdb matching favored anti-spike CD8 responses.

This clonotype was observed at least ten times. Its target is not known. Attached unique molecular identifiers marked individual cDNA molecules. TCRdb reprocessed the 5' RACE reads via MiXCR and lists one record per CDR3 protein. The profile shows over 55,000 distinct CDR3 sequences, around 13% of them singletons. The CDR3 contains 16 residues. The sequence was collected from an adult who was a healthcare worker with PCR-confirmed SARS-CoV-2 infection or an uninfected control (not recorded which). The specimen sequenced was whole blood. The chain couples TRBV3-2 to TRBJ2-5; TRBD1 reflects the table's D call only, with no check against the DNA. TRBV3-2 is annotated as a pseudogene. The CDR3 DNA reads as TGTGCCAGCAGCCAAGGCAAAAGCGGGGGGCGGAAGACCCAGTACTTC. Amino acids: CASSQGKSGGRKTQYF.